These 15 T cell receptor beta chains were all obtained from the same sample, sequenced in a study of blood T cell repertoires in COVID-19. Clones were sequenced by immunoSEQ multiplex PCR, and TCRdb holds only the in-frame ones, with some missing. Of approximately 210,000 clones listed, about nine tenths are singletons. The sample consisted of peripheral blood. All receptors derive from a man in his forties or fifties with COVID-19, enrolled during active disease.

The V gene is TRBV2, the J gene TRBJ1-4; a possible D gene is TRBD1 (6 bases). Germline CDR1 and CDR2: SNHLY and FYNNEI. Trimming cost V 7 bases and J 0 bases, with 15 bases left between them. This CDR3 comprises 16 residues. The CDR3 DNA reads as TGTGCCAGCACGGGGCAGGGGCTTTCAACTAATGAAAAACTGTTTTTT. It is translated as CASTGQGLSTNEKLFF. The entire variable domain, with the rest obtained from reference TRBV2 and TRBJ1-4, is as follows: EPEVTQTPSHQVTQMGQEVILRCVPISNHLYFYWYRQILGQKVEFLVSFYNNEISEKSEIFDDQFSVERPDGSNFTLKIRSTKLEDSAMYFCASTGQGLSTNEKLFFGSGTQLSVL.

The rearrangement links TRBV7-3 to TRBJ2-1; 10 bases match TRBD2. Trimming cost V 5 bases and J 2 bases; bases outside gene matches: 3. Looked up from germline, CDR1 is SGHTA and CDR2 is FQGTGA. This CDR3 has 15 residues. The CDR3 loop is CASSQGTSAYNEQFF. As DNA, the CDR3 is TGTGCCAGCAGCCAGGGGACTAGCGCCTACAATGAGCAGTTCTTC.

The chain recombines TRBV5-6 with TRBJ2-3; the match to TRBD1 covers 7 bases. This CDR3 is 12 amino acids long. V dropped 6 bases and J dropped 6; count of bases not matched to a gene: 4. Germline V lookup: CDR1 SGHDT, CDR2 YYEEEE. CDR3 sequence reads: CASNPGGDTQYF. CDR3 sequence (DNA): TGTGCCAGCAACCCAGGGGGTGATACGCAGTATTTT.

The V and J genes are TRBV7-3 and TRBJ2-3, with D possibly matching TRBD1 (6 bases). CDR3 length equals 13 residues. The germline gives CDR1 SGHTA, CDR2 FQGTGA. Trimming removed 4 bases at V and 9 bases at J, with 14 bases between. The CDR3 is CASSSGAGGTQYF. The CDR3 bases are TGTGCCAGCAGCTCAGGGGCCGGTGGCACGCAGTATTTT.

This chain uses TRBV2 with TRBJ2-3, with D maybe TRBD2 (5 bases). V was clipped by 8 bases and J by 4 bases, with 16 bases between them. The V gene's germline CDR1 is SNHLY and CDR2 FYNNEI. This CDR3 has 14 residues. The CDR3 here is CASLLSLAPDTQYF. DNA for the CDR3: TGTGCCAGCCTTTTAAGTCTAGCCCCAGATACGCAGTATTTT. Full variable domain (rest looked up from reference TRBV2 and TRBJ2-3): EPEVTQTPSHQVTQMGQEVILRCVPISNHLYFYWYRQILGQKVEFLVSFYNNEISEKSEIFDDQFSVERPDGSNFTLKIRSTKLEDSAMYFCASLLSLAPDTQYFGPGTRLTVL.

Here the CDR3 reads CASSLDRQDGEQFF. CDR3 bases: TGCGCCAGCAGCTTGGACAGGCAGGACGGTGAGCAGTTCTTC. The rearrangement uses TRBV5-1 and TRBJ2-1; maybe TRBD1 (5 bases). Looked up from germline, CDR1 is SGHRS and CDR2 is YFSETQ. The CDR3 totals 14 residues. V lost 0 bases and J 9 bases, leaving 13 bases between the germline ends.

This chain uses TRBV2 with TRBJ1-2; 7 nucleotides agree with TRBD1. V was clipped by 6 bases and J by 9 bases; unmatched bases: 7. Germline assignment: CDR1 SNHLY and CDR2 FYNNEI. The CDR3 contains 12 residues. CDR3 DNA sequence: TGTGCCAGCAGCCTGGACAGGTCGAGCTACACCTTC. Translating gives CASSLDRSSYTF.

The chain joins TRBV30 to TRBJ2-3; 10 bases fit TRBD2. This CDR3 has 15 residues. The V segment lost 4 bases and the J segment 4 bases; nucleotides outside the gene matches: 8. Per the germline V gene, CDR1 is GTSNPN and CDR2 is SVGIG (reference sequence). In DNA, the CDR3 is TGTGCCTGGAATGCCGGGACTAGCGACGCAGATACGCAGTATTTT. It specifies CAWNAGTSDADTQYF.

This clone was seen only once. The chain uses TRBV7-9 and TRBJ1-5; no clear D. Trimming took 6 bases from V and 3 from J, leaving 6 bases between them. The length of the CDR3 is 12 residues. The V gene's germline CDR1 is SEHNR and CDR2 FQNEAQ (reference sequence). The CDR3 here is CASSPSNQPQHF. The DNA for the CDR3 is TGTGCCAGCAGTCCGTCCAATCAGCCCCAGCATTTT. Supplemented by reference TRBV7-9 and TRBJ1-5, the full variable domain reads DTGVSQNPRHKITKRGQNVTFRCDPISEHNRLYWYRQTLGQGPEFLTYFQNEAQLEKSRLLSDRFSAERPKGSFSTLEIQRTEQGDSAMYLCASSPSNQPQHFGDGTRLSIL.

This chain uses TRBV7-2 with TRBJ2-2, with 8 bases lining up with TRBD2. CDR1 is SGHTA, CDR2 FQGNSA, per germline. V gave up 7 bases and J gave up 4 bases; unmatched junction bases: 5. The length of the CDR3 is 14 residues. The CDR3 is CASTSRGGTGELFF. Written as DNA, the CDR3 is TGTGCCAGCACCTCTCGGGGGGGCACCGGGGAGCTGTTTTTT.

In DNA form, the CDR3 reads TGCAGCGTTGATGCGGGTGGGATCACTGAAGCTTTCTTT. Its protein product is CSVDAGGITEAFF. This rearrangement joins TRBV29-1 to TRBJ1-1, with D unclear. The V gene lost 3 bases and the J gene lost 4 bases, with 12 bases spanning the gap. The CDR3 runs to 13 residues. Germline V gene lookup returns CDR1 SQVTM and CDR2 ANQGSEA.

Here the CDR3 DNA reads TGTGCCGCATCGACGTCGCGGAATTCACCCCTCCACTTT. Translated: CAASTSRNSPLHF. This chain connects TRBV19 to TRBJ1-6; D gene ambiguous. The germline V and J ends were trimmed by 11 bases and 7 bases, with 15 bases remaining between them. This CDR3 spans 13 amino acids. Germline V gene sequence: CDR1 LNHDA, CDR2 SQIVND (reference sequence).

This clone appeared a single time. The chain links TRBV6-5 to TRBJ1-5; no clear D. Germline assignment: CDR1 MNHEY and CDR2 SVGAGI. The CDR3 has 13 residues. V lost 5 bases to trimming and J lost 2 bases, with 7 bases between them. CDR3 sequence reads: CASSLRGNQPQHF. Written as DNA, the CDR3 is TGTGCCAGCAGTCTGCGAGGCAATCAGCCCCAGCATTTT.

The V call is TRBV3-1 (or the pseudogene TRBV3-2), the J call TRBJ2-5, with D maybe TRBD1 (6 bases). V gave up 3 bases and J gave up 4 bases, with 12 bases separating them. CDR1 and CDR2 (germline): LGHDT, YNNKEL (reference sequence). The CDR3 has 14 residues. CDR3 nucleotide sequence: TGTGCCAGCAGCCAGGACAGTGGCGGAGAGACCCAGTACTTC. This encodes CASSQDSGGETQYF.

V is TRBV30 and J is TRBJ2-3; 9 nucleotides agree with TRBD2. Germline V gene data show CDR1 as GTSNPN and CDR2 as SVGIG (reference sequence). The CDR3 is made up of 14 amino acids. The ends lost 5 bases at V and 6 bases at J; junction bases unmatched: 9. The CDR3 nucleotides are TGTGCCTGGGTGGCGGGAGGGCCTGGGGATACGCAGTATTTT. Amino acids: CAWVAGGPGDTQYF.